One and the same sample provided the 6 T cell receptor beta chains below, sequenced in a study of blood T cell repertoires in COVID-19. Sequencing was performed with immunoSEQ multiplex PCR; in TCRdb, only in-frame clones are kept and a portion is missing. The data contain 100,000 to 150,000 clones, about four fifths of them singletons. The source material was peripheral blood. The receptors were gathered from a woman of 80 years or more with acute or convalescent COVID-19.

The genes are TRBV4-3 and TRBJ1-4; the D gene is possibly TRBD1 (6 bases). The CDR3 has 17 amino acids. Germline V gives CDR1 LGHNA, CDR2 YSLEER. V dropped 1 base and J dropped 8 bases, with 20 bases sitting between them. In DNA form, the CDR3 reads TGCGCCAGCAGCCAAGGGATCCAGGGGCAATATGGGGAAAAACTGTTTTTT. It yields the protein CASSQGIQGQYGEKLFF.

The chain joins TRBV7-8 to TRBJ2-7; TRBD1 might be the D (6 bases). CDR1 is SGHVS and CDR2 is FQNEAQ in the germline V gene. Trimming cost V 7 bases and J 3 bases, with 16 bases left between them. The CDR3 runs 14 residues. As DNA, the CDR3 is TGTGCCAGCACCAAGGAGGACAGCCTCTACGAGCAGTACTTC. It translates to CASTKEDSLYEQYF.

The V gene is TRBV18, the J gene TRBJ2-7; D possibly corresponds to TRBD2 (6 bases). The CDR3 sequence is 16 residues long. From germline, CDR1 is KGHSH and CDR2 LQKENI. The V and J ends lost 2 bases and 1 base respectively, with 15 bases between them. The CDR3, as DNA: TGTGCCAGCTCACCAGGGATCCCGGGACTGTCCTACGAGCAGTACTTC. Its protein product is CASSPGIPGLSYEQYF.

This rearrangement joins TRBV4-1 to TRBJ1-5, with 7 positions matching TRBD1. Germline CDR1 is MGHRA and CDR2 is YSYEKL. The CDR3 consists of 17 residues. Trimming took 3 bases from V and 3 from J; bases not matched to a gene: 11. This CDR3 reads CASSQGRTGASNQPQHF. The CDR3 DNA sequence: TGCGCCAGCAGCCAGGGAAGGACAGGAGCCTCCAATCAGCCCCAGCATTTT.

The sample holds a few counts of this clone. In DNA, the CDR3 is TGTGCCAGCAGTCGGCGCGACAGGGGCATCTACGAGCAGTACTTC. Translating gives CASSRRDRGIYEQYF. The chain uses TRBV6-5 and TRBJ2-7; 8 nucleotides match TRBD1. CDR3 length equals 15 residues. V was pared by 5 bases and J by 3 bases, with 9 bases of the junction left unmatched. The germline V gene encodes CDR1 MNHEY and CDR2 SVGAGI.

The chain combines TRBV7-9 with TRBJ2-1; D perhaps matches TRBD2 (5 bases). Germline lookup yields CDR1 SEHNR and CDR2 FQNEAQ (reference sequence). CDR3 length: 13 amino acids. V dropped 5 bases and J dropped 8 bases, with 13 bases sitting between them. The CDR3 nucleotides read TGTGCCAGCAGCCTCCTCGGGGTTTATGAGCAGTTCTTC. It translates to CASSLLGVYEQFF.